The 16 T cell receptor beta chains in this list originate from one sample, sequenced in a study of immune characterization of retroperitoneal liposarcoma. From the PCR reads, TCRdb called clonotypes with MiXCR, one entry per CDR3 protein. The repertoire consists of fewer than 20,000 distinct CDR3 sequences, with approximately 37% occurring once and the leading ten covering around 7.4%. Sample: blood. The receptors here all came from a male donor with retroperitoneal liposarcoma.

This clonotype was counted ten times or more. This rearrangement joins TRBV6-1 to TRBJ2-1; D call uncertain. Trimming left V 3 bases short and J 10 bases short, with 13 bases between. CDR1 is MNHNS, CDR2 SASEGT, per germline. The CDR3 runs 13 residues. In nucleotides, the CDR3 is TGTGCCAGCAGTGAGGGTCAGACCTACGAGCAGTTCTTC. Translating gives CASSEGQTYEQFF.

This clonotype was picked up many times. CDR3 in amino acids: CASSYSATRRTQYF. The CDR3 DNA is TGTGCCAGCAGTTACTCGGCCACTCGGCGGACCCAGTACTTC. The J gene is TRBJ2-1, the V gene TRBV6-6; D call uncertain. The J call may not be correct, given that the DNA end is closer to TRBJ2-5. The CDR3 totals 14 residues. Germline-derived CDR1 and CDR2 are MNHNY and SVGAGI (reference sequence).

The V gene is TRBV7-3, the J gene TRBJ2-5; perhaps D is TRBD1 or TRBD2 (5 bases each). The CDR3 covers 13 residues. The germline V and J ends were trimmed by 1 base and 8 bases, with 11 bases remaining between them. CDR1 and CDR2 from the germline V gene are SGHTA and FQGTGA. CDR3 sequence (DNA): TGTGCCAGCAGCTTAAGCAGGGACCATACCCAGTACTTC. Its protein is CASSLSRDHTQYF. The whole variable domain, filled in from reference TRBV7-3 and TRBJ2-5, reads GAGVSQTPSNKVTEKGKYVELRCDPISGHTALYWYRQSLGQGPEFLIYFQGTGAADDSGLPNDRFFAVRPEGSVSTLKIQRTERGDSAVYLCASSLSRDHTQYFGPGTRLLVL.

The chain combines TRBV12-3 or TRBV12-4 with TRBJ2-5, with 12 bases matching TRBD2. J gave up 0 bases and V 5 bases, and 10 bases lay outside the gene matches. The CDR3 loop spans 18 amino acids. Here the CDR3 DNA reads TGTGCCAGCAGTACGCTAGCGGGAGGGAAAGAGTACCAAGAGACCCAGTACTTC. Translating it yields CASSTLAGGKEYQETQYF.

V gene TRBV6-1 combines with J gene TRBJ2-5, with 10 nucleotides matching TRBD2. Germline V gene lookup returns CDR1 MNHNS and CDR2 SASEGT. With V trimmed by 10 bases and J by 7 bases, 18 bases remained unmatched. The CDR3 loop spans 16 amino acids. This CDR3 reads CAIPAIQREGELTQYF. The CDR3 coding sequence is TGTGCCATCCCAGCAATCCAGCGGGAGGGAGAATTGACCCAGTACTTC.

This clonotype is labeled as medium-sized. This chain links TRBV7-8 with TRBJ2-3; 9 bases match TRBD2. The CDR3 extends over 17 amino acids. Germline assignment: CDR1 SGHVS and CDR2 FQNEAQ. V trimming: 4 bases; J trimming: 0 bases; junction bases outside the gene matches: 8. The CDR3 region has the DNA TGTGCCAGCAGCTCCCGACTAGCGGAAACTAGCACAGATACGCAGTATTTT. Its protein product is CASSSRLAETSTDTQYF.

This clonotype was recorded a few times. The chain's CDR3 is CASSLEYLGYEQYF. DNA for the CDR3: TGTGCCAGCAGTTTAGAATACCTAGGGTACGAGCAGTACTTC. J is TRBJ2-5 and V is TRBV12-3 or TRBV12-4; D is uncertain. The closer fit of TRBJ2-7 to the DNA end suggests the J call may be wrong. This CDR3 is built from 14 residues.

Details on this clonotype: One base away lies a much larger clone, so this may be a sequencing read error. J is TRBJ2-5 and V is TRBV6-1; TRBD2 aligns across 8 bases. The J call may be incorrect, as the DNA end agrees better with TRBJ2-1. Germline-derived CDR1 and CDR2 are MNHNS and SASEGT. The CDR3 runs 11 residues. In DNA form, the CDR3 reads TGTGCCAGCACCTCGGCGGGGGGGCAGTTCTTC. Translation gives CASTSAGGQFF.

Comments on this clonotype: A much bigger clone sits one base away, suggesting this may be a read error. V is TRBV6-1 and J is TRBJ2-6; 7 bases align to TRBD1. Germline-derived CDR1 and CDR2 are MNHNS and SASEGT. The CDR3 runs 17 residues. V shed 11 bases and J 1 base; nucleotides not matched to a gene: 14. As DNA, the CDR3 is TGTGCCGGCGGAGCCGACAGGGCGAAATCTGGGGCCAACGTCCTGACTTTC. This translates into CAGGADRAKSGANVLTF.

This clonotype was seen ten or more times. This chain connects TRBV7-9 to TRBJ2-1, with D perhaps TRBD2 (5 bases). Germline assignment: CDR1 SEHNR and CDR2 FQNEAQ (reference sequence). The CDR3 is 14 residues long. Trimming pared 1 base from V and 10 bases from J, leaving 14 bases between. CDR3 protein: CASSLEVRGYEQFF. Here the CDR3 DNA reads TGTGCCAGCAGCTTAGAGGTACGGGGATACGAGCAGTTCTTC.

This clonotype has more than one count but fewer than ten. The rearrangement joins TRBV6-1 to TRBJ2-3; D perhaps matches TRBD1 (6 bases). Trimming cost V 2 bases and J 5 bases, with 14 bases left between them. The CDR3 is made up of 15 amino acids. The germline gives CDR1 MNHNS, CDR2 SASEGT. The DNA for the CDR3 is TGTGCCAGCAGTGAAATGAGCAGGGGTGGAGATACGCAGTATTTT. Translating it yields CASSEMSRGGDTQYF.

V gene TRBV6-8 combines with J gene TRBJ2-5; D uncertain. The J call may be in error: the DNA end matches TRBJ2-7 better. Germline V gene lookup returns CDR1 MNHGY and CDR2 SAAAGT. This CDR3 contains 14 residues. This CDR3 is CASKPDLYYYEQYF. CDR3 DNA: TGTGCCAGCAAACCGGATCTCTACTACTACGAGCAGTACTTC.

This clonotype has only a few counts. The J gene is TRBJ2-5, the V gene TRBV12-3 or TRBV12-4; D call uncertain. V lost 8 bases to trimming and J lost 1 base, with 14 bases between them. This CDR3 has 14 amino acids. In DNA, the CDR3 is TGTGCCAGCTGTTATTCGACCACCCAAGAGACCCAGTACTTC. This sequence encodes CASCYSTTQETQYF.

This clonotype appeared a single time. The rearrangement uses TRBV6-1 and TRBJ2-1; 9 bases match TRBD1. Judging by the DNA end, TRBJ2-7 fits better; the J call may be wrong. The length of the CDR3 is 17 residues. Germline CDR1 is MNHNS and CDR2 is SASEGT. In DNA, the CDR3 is TGTGCCAGCAGTGAATTCGCTATTCGGACAGGGGCAGGGGAGCAGTACTTC. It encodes CASSEFAIRTGAGEQYF.

The CDR3 is CASADSSNQPQHF. As DNA, the CDR3 is TGTGCCAGCGCTGACAGTAGCAATCAGCCCCAGCATTTT. The rearrangement uses TRBV25-1 and TRBJ1-5; D might be TRBD1 (5 bases). V was clipped by 8 bases and J by 0 bases, with 8 bases between them. CDR3 length: 13 residues. Germline CDR1 and CDR2: MGHDK and SYGVNS. The full variable domain, with the rest looked up from reference TRBV25-1 and TRBJ1-5, is EADIYQTPRYLVIGTGKKITLECSQTMGHDKMYWYQQDPGMELHLIHYSYGVNSTEKGDLSSESTVSRIRTEHFPLTLESARPSHTSQYLCASADSSNQPQHFGDGTRLSIL.

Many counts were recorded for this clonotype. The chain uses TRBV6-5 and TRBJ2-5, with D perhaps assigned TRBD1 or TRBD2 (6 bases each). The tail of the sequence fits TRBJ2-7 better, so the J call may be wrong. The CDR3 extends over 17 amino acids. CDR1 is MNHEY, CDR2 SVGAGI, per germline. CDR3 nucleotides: TGTGCCAGCAGTTACCTGGGGGGCAGCGGAGTATACTACGAGCAGTACTTC. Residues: CASSYLGGSGVYYEQYF.